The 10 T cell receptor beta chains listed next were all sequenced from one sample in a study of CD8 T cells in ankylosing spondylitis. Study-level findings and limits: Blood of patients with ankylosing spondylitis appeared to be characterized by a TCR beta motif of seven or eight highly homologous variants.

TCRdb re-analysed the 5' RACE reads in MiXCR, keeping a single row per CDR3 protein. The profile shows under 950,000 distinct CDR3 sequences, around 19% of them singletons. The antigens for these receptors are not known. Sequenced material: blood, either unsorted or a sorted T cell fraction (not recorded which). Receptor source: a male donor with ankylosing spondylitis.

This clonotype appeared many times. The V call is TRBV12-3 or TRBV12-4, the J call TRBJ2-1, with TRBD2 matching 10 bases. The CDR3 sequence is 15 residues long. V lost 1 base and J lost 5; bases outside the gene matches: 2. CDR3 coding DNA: TGTGCCAGCAGTTTAGGTGGACTAGCGGACAATGAGCAGTTCTTC. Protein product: CASSLGGLADNEQFF.

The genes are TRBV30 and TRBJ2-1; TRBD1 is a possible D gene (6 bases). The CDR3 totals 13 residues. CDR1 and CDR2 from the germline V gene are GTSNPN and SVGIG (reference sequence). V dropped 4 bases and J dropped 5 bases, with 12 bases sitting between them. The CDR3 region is CAWNRDKHNEQFF. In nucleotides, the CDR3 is TGTGCCTGGAACCGGGACAAGCACAATGAGCAGTTCTTC.

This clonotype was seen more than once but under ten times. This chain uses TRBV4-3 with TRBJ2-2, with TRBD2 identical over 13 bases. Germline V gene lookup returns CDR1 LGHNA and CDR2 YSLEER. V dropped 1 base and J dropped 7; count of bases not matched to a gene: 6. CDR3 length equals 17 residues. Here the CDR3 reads CASSQALAGGSGGELFF. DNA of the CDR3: TGCGCCAGCAGCCAAGCACTAGCGGGAGGGTCGGGCGGGGAGCTGTTTTTT.

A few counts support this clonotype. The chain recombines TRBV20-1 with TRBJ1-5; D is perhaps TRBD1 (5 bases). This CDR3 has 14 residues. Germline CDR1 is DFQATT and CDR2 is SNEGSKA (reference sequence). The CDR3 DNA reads TGCAGCGCCCTGCTTGGGACCCCCAATCAGCCCCAGCATTTT. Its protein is CSALLGTPNQPQHF.

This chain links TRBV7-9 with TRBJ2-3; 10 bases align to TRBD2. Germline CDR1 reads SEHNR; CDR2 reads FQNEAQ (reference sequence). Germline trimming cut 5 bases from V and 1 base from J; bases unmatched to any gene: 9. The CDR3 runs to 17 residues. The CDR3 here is CASSQGRTSGGTDTQYF. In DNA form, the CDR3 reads TGTGCCAGCAGCCAGGGCCGCACTAGCGGGGGCACAGATACGCAGTATTTT.

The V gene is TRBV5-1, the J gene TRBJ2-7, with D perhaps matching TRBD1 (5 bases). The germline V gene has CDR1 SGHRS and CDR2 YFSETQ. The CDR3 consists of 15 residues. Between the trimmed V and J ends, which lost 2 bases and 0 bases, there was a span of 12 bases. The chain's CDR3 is CASSFGHPSSYEQYF. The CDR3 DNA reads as TGCGCCAGCAGCTTCGGACACCCAAGCTCCTACGAGCAGTACTTC.

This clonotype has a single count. CDR3 DNA sequence: TGTGCCAGCAGCTTCGGGACAGGGAAGACCTACGAGCAGTACTTC. Protein: CASSFGTGKTYEQYF. This sequence joins TRBV5-6 and TRBJ2-7; TRBD1 matches at 9 bases. Germline V lookup: CDR1 SGHDT, CDR2 YYEEEE. The ends lost 2 bases at V and 2 bases at J; junction bases unmatched: 5. The CDR3 spans 15 residues.

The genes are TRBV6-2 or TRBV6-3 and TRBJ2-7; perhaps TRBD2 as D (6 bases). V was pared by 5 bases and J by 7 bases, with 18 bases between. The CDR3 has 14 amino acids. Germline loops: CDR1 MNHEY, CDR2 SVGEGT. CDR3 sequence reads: CASSPGDPTTEQYF. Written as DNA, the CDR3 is TGTGCCAGCAGTCCGGGGGACCCCACTACTGAGCAGTACTTC.

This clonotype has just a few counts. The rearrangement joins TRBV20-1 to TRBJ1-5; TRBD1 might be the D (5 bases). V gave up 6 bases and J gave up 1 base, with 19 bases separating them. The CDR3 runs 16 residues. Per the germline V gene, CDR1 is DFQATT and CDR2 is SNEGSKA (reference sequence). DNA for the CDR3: TGCAGTGCCACGCCTCAGGGTATGAGGAGCAATCAGCCCCAGCATTTT. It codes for CSATPQGMRSNQPQHF.

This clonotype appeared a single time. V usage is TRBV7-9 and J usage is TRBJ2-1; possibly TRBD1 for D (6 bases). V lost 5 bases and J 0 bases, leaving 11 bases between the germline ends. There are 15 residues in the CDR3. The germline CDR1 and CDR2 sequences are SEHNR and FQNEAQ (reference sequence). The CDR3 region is CASSHRETSYNEQFF. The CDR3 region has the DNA TGTGCCAGCAGCCACAGGGAGACCTCCTACAATGAGCAGTTCTTC. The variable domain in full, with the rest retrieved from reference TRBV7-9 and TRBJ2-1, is DTGVSQNPRHKITKRGQNVTFRCDPISEHNRLYWYRQTLGQGPEFLTYFQNEAQLEKSRLLSDRFSAERPKGSFSTLEIQRTEQGDSAMYLCASSHRETSYNEQFFGPGTRLTVL.